This T cell receptor (beta chain) was obtained from a study of blood T cell repertoires in COVID-19 (dated by TCRdb to 2019 to 2021). About the study as a whole: Samples covering the acute and convalescent phases of COVID-19 were provided by collaborators in the United States, Italy and Spain. The material from the prospective study consisted of cDNA or gDNA derived from T cells, B-cell-depleted T cells, or PBMCs. Subjects who had been exposed to COVID-19, were actively infected with it, or had recovered from it provided the deeply sampled blood TCRbeta repertoires that made up the dataset. The repertoires were made available in a free public database intended to serve as a resource for research on the immune response to SARS-CoV-2. The samples were drawn from two sources: the first 160 participants of the ongoing ImmuneRACE study, and 1,000 to 1,500 subjects contributed by 6 global collaborators. Nearly every sample came with metadata listing a de-identified subject ID, COVID-19 status, age in years and sex. Where available, HLA class I and class II types were obtained from metadata supplied by the sample provider rather than from assay-based typing.

The immunoSEQ Assay, a bias-controlled multiplex PCR, was used to amplify TCRbeta CDR3 regions from genomic DNA. Processing in the source paper ran as follows. Within the assay, amplification of reference gene primers was used to estimate how many nucleated cells each sample contained. To quantify the absolute abundance of each unique TCRbeta CDR3 rearrangement, sequence reads were collapsed and filtered. For each sample, productive Simpson clonality was calculated as the square root of Simpson's diversity index across productive rearrangements. TCRdb holds this immuneACCESS table with in-frame rearrangements only. Some clones are missing; in checked studies, unresolved V genes explain under half, and the rest has no known cause. D and trimming come from the DNA, and the V and J calls and clone size come from that table. This sample comprises over 90,000 clones, around 87% of them detected only once. The ten largest clones capture 15% to 20% of the sample.

The collaborating institutions used their own protocols to collect whole blood in K2EDTA tubes. For TCRbeta analysis, collaborators shipped samples as frozen whole blood, isolated PBMCs, or DNA extracted from either of those sample types. What the work shows at the level of the full study, not this receptor alone: How much clinical and demographic metadata was included differed by source and by participant, and the metadata was provided uncurated.

Points on this clone: Its antigen target is currently unknown. No much larger clone exists at a distance of one base, and base qualities are not known.

CDR1 and CDR2 were assigned from the germline V gene as SGHTA and FQGTGA. The junction shows trimming of 0 bases on V and 3 bases on J, plus 14 bases between the germline ends. The CDR3, from cysteine to phenylalanine, totals 16 residues. The read is trimmed to its CDR3 DNA, 48 bases read in frame from base 1. Sequencing was done on a sample of peripheral blood. The sequence links TRBV7-3 to TRBJ1-1; TRBD1 is a possible D gene, resting on 6 matching bases. The source of this sequence is a human donor in a cohort sampled during active COVID-19. CDR3 region: CASSLTLAGEYTEAFF. The sequenced DNA: TGTGCCAGCAGCTTAACCCTGGCAGGGGAGTACACTGAAGCTTTCTTT.